The 20 T cell receptor beta chains below all came from one sample that was sequenced in a study of blood T cells in healthy people across ages. The second PCR ran roughly 7 to 12 cycles with a sample-barcoded 5' primer and J-beta primers. From the 5' RACE reads, TCRdb called clonotypes with MiXCR, one entry per CDR3 protein. The top ten hold approximately 40% of the sample, which has roughly 720,000 distinct CDR3 sequences, approximately 55% seen once. The sample comprised blood. All receptors come from a man aged 80 or over in good health.

This clonotype came up once. The chain couples TRBV20-1 to TRBJ1-4; D unclear. Germline CDR1 and CDR2: DFQATT and SNEGSKA (reference sequence). CDR3 length: 11 amino acids. The CDR3 coding sequence is TGCAGGGCCGTGGATGGTGAAAAACTGTTTTTT. Its protein product is CRAVDGEKLFF.

The sample holds a few counts of this clonotype. The CDR3 DNA reads as TGTGCCACCAGCAGAGACAGGGGGATTCCAGGGCAGTACTTC. Its translation: CATSRDRGIPGQYF. This rearrangement joins TRBV15 to TRBJ2-7; 7 bases match TRBD1. Trimming cost V 0 bases and J 9 bases; bases outside gene matches: 8. CDR3 length: 14 residues. Germline CDR1 reads LNHNV; CDR2 reads YYDKDF (reference sequence).

This sequence joins TRBV14 and TRBJ1-1; maybe TRBD1 (5 bases). Per germline, CDR1 SGHDN and CDR2 FVKESK. Trimming stripped 6 bases from V and 4 bases from J, with 12 bases between. The CDR3 runs to 13 residues. Written as DNA, the CDR3 is TGTGCCAGCAGTCCCTTTGGGGGCACTGAAGCTTTCTTT. Amino acids: CASSPFGGTEAFF.

The gene calls are TRBV5-1 and TRBJ2-7, with D perhaps TRBD1 (6 bases). With 4 bases removed from V and 2 bases from J, the gap between germline ends came to 19 bases. Looked up from germline, CDR1 is SGHRS and CDR2 is YFSETQ. This CDR3 is 16 amino acids long. Written as DNA, the CDR3 is TGCGCCAGCAGCGGCCAAGGACCGGGGACAACCTACGAGCAGTACTTC. Translation: CASSGQGPGTTYEQYF.

The genes are TRBV9 and TRBJ1-2; D is unresolved. The V gene's germline CDR1 is SGDLS and CDR2 YYNGEE. The V and J ends lost 0 bases and 3 bases respectively, with 12 bases between them. CDR3 length: 15 residues. This CDR3 is CASSVGGSADYGYTF. As DNA, the CDR3 is TGTGCCAGCAGCGTAGGGGGATCAGCGGACTATGGCTACACCTTC.

This clonotype was seen a few times. This sequence joins TRBV6-4 and TRBJ1-2, with no clear D. V lost 6 bases to trimming and J lost 3 bases, with 11 bases between them. CDR1 MRHNA and CDR2 SNTAGT come from the germline V gene. This CDR3 is 13 amino acids long. The DNA of the CDR3 is TGTGCCAGCAGCCCCGGCCTGGACTATGGCTACACCTTC. Translated: CASSPGLDYGYTF.

This clonotype was recorded once. This chain uses TRBV7-9 with TRBJ1-5; 10 bases agree with TRBD1. The CDR3 extends over 18 amino acids. Germline-derived CDR1 and CDR2 are SEHNR and FQNEAQ (reference sequence). With 1 base clipped from V and 0 bases from J, the junction kept 6 bases outside the gene matches. Written as DNA, the CDR3 is TGTGCCAGCAGCTTAGTAGCGGGACAGGGGAATAGCAATCAGCCCCAGCATTTT. Protein sequence: CASSLVAGQGNSNQPQHF.

The rearrangement links TRBV20-1 to TRBJ1-5; 8 bases are shared with TRBD1. The junction had 2 bases not matched to a gene; V was cut back by 4 bases and J by 6 bases. CDR1 is DFQATT and CDR2 is SNEGSKA in the germline V gene (reference sequence). This CDR3 region has 12 residues. The CDR3 DNA follows: TGCAGTGCTAAGCAGGGGGCTCAGCCCCAGCATTTT. Translated: CSAKQGAQPQHF.

Remarks on this clonotype: One end of the junction is discordant with germline, which a read error may explain. The CDR3 is CATSDLDGTGSYTEQFF. CDR3 nucleotides: TGTGCCACCAGTGATTTGGATGGGACAGGCTCCTACACTGAGCAGTTCTTC. This chain links TRBV24-1 with TRBJ2-1; TRBD1 agrees at 8 bases. Per germline, CDR1 KGHDR and CDR2 SFDVKD. The length of the CDR3 is 17 residues.

This chain links TRBV28 with TRBJ2-1, with D hard to call. This CDR3 spans 12 amino acids. With 6 bases removed from V and 8 bases from J, the gap between germline ends came to 11 bases. The V gene's germline CDR1 is MDHEN and CDR2 SYDVKM. CDR3 sequence: CASSTLGDEQFF. DNA of the CDR3: TGTGCCAGCAGCACCCTTGGGGATGAGCAGTTCTTC. The entire variable domain, with the rest obtained from reference TRBV28 and TRBJ2-1, is as follows: DVKVTQSSRYLVKRTGEKVFLECVQDMDHENMFWYRQDPGLGLRLIYFSYDVKMKEKGDIPEGYSVSREKKERFSLILESASTNQTSMYLCASSTLGDEQFFGPGTRLTVL.

This clonotype was detected a few times. The chain is built from TRBV21-1 and TRBJ2-5; the D call of TRBD2 is as the table states it, not checked on the DNA. TRBV21-1 is a pseudogene segment. The CDR3 consists of 16 residues. The DNA for the CDR3 is TGTGCCAGCATCCCTAGCGGGAGGGCCTCAGGAGAGACCCAGTACTTC. Translating it yields CASIPSGRASGETQYF.

The V and J genes are TRBV7-9 and TRBJ2-1; D is undetermined. The germline V and J ends were trimmed by 1 base and 13 bases, with 11 bases remaining between them. This CDR3 comprises 12 residues. From germline, CDR1 is SEHNR and CDR2 FQNEAQ (reference sequence). Here the CDR3 reads CASSLESAEQFF. The CDR3 DNA is TGTGCCAGCAGCTTAGAGTCGGCGGAACAGTTCTTC.

The chain couples TRBV29-1 to TRBJ2-7, with 7 bases lining up with TRBD1. The germline V gene has CDR1 SQVTM and CDR2 ANQGSEA. After removal of 7 bases from V and 2 bases from J, the junction contained 8 bases not matched to a gene. The CDR3 covers 13 residues. CDR3 nucleotide sequence: TGCAGCGCTGCCGACAGGGAACCCTACGAGCAGTACTTC. This codes for CSAADREPYEQYF.

This clonotype is a singleton in its sample. The rearrangement uses TRBV6-5 and TRBJ2-7; D unclear. CDR1 and CDR2 from the germline V gene are MNHEY and SVGAGI. This CDR3 is built from 14 residues. Deletions cut 7 bases from V and 0 bases from J, with 13 bases between. CDR3 in DNA: TGTGCCAGCAAAAGTGTTAGGAGCTCCTACGAGCAGTACTTC. Translating gives CASKSVRSSYEQYF.

The V call is TRBV7-8, the J call TRBJ2-5, with 12 bases matching TRBD2. CDR1 SGHVS and CDR2 FQNEAQ come from the germline V gene. CDR3 length: 18 residues. J lost 11 bases, V lost 1 base, and 17 bases had no gene match. Written as DNA, the CDR3 is TGTGCCAGCAGCTTAGGGAGGACTAGCGGGAACGCCGGCAATGAGCAGTACTTC. It yields the protein CASSLGRTSGNAGNEQYF.

The V call is TRBV5-1, the J call TRBJ2-1; perhaps TRBD2 as D (5 bases). There are 11 residues in the CDR3. CDR1 and CDR2 (germline): SGHRS, YFSETQ. Trimming pared 5 bases from V and 10 bases from J, leaving 10 bases between. DNA for the CDR3: TGCGCCAGCAGTAGCGTGAGGGAGCAGTTCTTC. Amino acids: CASSSVREQFF. The complete variable domain, with remaining parts taken from reference TRBV5-1 and TRBJ2-1, reads KAGVTQTPRYLIKTRGQQVTLSCSPISGHRSVSWYQQTPGQGLQFLFEYFSETQRNKGNFPGRFSGRQFSNSRSEMNVSTLELGDSALYLCASSSVREQFFGPGTRLTVL.

The rearrangement uses TRBV27 and TRBJ2-2, with 10 bases matching TRBD2. V lost 8 bases, J lost 6 bases, and 6 bases stayed unmatched. CDR1 and CDR2 (germline): MNHEY, SMNVEV (reference sequence). This CDR3 contains 14 residues. CDR3 region: CASSASGSPGELFF. The CDR3 DNA reads TGTGCCAGCTCGGCTAGCGGGAGCCCCGGGGAGCTGTTTTTT.

The chain is built from TRBV29-1 and TRBJ2-5; D perhaps matches TRBD2 (6 bases). V was cut by 3 bases and J by 5 bases, with 10 bases left in between. Germline CDR1 SQVTM, CDR2 ANQGSEA. This CDR3 contains 12 residues. The CDR3 DNA follows: TGCAGCGTTGACCACGGGAGCGAGACCCAGTACTTC. Translated, it gives CSVDHGSETQYF.

The rearrangement joins TRBV4-2 to TRBJ2-1; 8 bases map to TRBD2. The end of the DNA aligns better with TRBJ2-7, so the J call may be wrong. The CDR3 is 15 amino acids. Germline loops: CDR1 LGHNA, CDR2 YNFKEQ. The CDR3 here is CASSQRTSRYNEQYF. The CDR3 DNA sequence: TGTGCCAGCAGCCAACGGACTAGCAGGTACAATGAGCAGTACTTC.

The rearrangement links TRBV29-1 to TRBJ2-7, with D unresolved. V was pared by 5 bases and J by 2 bases, with 7 bases between. This CDR3 has 11 residues. The germline CDR1 and CDR2 sequences are SQVTM and ANQGSEA. The chain's CDR3 is CSVRAAYEQYF. Written as DNA, the CDR3 is TGCAGCGTTCGGGCTGCCTACGAGCAGTACTTC.